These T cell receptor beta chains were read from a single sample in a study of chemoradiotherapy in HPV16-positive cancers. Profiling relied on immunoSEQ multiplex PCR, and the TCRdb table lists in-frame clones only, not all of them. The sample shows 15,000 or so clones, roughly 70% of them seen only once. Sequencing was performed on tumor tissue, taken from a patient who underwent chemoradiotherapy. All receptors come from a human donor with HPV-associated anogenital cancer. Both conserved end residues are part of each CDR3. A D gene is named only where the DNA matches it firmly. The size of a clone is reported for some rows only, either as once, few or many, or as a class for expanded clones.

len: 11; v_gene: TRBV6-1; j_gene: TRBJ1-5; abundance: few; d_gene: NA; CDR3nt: TGTGCCAGCAGGATGACAGTAACATCGCATTTT; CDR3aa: CASRMTVTSHF
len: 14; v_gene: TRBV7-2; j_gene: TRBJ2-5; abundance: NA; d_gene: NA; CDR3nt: TGTGCCAGCAGCCGGGGGTCGGCGAAAGAGACCCAGTACTTC; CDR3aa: CASSRGSAKETQYF
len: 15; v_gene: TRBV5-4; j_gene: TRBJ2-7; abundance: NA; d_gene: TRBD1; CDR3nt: TGTGCCAGCAGCCCACCGACAGGGTCGGCCTACGAGCAGTACTTC; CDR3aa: CASSPPTGSAYEQYF
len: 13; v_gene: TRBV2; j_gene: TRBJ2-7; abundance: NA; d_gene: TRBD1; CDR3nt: TGTGCCAGAGAAGGACAGGCGCAATACGAGCAGTACTTC; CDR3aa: CAREGQAQYEQYF
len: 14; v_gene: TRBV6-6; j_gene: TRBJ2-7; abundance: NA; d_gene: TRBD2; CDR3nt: TGTGCCAGCGCTGGAAGCGGGAGGGCCTACGAGCAGTACTTC; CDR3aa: CASAGSGRAYEQYF
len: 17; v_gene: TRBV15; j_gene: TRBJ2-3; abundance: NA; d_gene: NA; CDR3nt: TGTGCCACCAGCAGAGATCTTGGGGGACTTACTACAGATACGCAGTATTTT; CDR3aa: CATSRDLGGLTTDTQYF
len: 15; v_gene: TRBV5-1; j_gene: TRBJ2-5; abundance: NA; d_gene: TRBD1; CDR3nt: TGCGCCAGCAGCACGGGACAGGGGTTAGCAGAGACCCAGTACTTC; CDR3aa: CASSTGQGLAETQYF
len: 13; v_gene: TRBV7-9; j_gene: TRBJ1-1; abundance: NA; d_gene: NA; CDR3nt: TGTGCCAGCAGCTTACAGGTTCGCACTGAAGCTTTCTTT; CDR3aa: CASSLQVRTEAFF
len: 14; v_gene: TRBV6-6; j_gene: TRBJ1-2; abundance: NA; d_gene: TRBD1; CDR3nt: TGTGCCAGCAGTTACTTTACAGGGGGCTATGGCTACACCTTC; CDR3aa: CASSYFTGGYGYTF
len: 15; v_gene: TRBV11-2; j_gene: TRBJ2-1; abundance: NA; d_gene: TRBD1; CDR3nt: TGTGCCAGCAGCGAAATGACAGGGGGCCTAAATGAGCAGTTCTTC; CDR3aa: CASSEMTGGLNEQFF
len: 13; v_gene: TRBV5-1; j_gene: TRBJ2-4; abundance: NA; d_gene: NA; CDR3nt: TGCGCCAGCAGCTTTGCAGAAGGAAACATTCAGTACTTC; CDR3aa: CASSFAEGNIQYF
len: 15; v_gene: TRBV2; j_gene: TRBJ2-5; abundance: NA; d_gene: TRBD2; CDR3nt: TGTGCCAGCACCCGCGGGACTAGCGGGGGGGAGACCCAGTACTTC; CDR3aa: CASTRGTSGGETQYF
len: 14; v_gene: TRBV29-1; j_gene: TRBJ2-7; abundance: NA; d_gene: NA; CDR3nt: TGCAGCCCTTGCGACTACCACCTTCCCGGCGAGCAGTACTTC; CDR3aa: CSPCDYHLPGEQYF
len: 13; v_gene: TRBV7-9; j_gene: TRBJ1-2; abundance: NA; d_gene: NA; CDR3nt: TGTGCCAGCAGCGCGGGGGGCGTCTATGGCTACACCTTC; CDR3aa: CASSAGGVYGYTF
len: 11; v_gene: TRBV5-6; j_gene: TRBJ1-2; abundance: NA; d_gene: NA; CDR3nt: TGTGCCAGCAGCGCCACAGGGTGGTACACCTTC; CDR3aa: CASSATGWYTF
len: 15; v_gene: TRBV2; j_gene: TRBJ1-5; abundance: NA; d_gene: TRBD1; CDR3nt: TGTGCCAGCAAACTTGGGACAGGGCCTAATCAGCCCCAGCATTTT; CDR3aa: CASKLGTGPNQPQHF
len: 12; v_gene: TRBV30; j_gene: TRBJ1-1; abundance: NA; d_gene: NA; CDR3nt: TGTGCCTGGGACACAGGGAACACTGAAGCTTTCTTT; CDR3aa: CAWDTGNTEAFF
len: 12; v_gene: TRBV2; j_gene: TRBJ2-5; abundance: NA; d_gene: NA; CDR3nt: TGTGCCAGCAGGGCGCGGACAGAGACCCAGTACTTC; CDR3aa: CASRARTETQYF
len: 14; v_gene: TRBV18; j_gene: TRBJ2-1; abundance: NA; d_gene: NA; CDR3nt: TGTGCCAGCTCACCACGGAACGGCTACAATGAGCAGTTCTTC; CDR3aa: CASSPRNGYNEQFF
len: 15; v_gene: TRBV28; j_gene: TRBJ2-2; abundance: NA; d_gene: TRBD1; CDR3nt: TGTGCCAGCAGTTCCCACAGGGGGCGGGGTGGGGAGCTGTTTTTT; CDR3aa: CASSSHRGRGGELFF
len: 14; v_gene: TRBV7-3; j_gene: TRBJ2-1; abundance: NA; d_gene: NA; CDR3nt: TGTGCCAGCAGCCTAACCGGGACTTCCCCCGAGCAGTTCTTC; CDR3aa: CASSLTGTSPEQFF